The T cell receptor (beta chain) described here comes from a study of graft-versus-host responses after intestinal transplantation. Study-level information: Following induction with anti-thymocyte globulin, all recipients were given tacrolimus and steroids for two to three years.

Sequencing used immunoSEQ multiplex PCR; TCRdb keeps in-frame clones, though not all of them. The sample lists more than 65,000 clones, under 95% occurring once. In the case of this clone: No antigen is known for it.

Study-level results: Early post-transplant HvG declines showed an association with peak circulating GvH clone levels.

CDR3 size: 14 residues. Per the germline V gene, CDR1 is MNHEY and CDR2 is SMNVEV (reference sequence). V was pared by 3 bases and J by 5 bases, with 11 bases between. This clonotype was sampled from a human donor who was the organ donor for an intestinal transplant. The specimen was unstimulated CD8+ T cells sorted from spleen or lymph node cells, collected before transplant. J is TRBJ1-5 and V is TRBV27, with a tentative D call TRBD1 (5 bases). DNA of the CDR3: TGTGCCAGCAGTTTCGCTTCGACAGATCAGCCCCAGCATTTT. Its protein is CASSFASTDQPQHF.